This T cell receptor (beta chain) was profiled in a study of blood T cell repertoires in COVID-19 (dated by TCRdb to 2018 to 2021). For the wider study: Samples from collaborators originated in the United States, Italy and Spain and spanned both the acute and convalescent phases of COVID-19. A de-identified subject ID, COVID-19 status, age in years and sex were almost always included in the sample metadata. Where available, HLA class I and class II types were taken from metadata supplied by the sample provider and were not determined by assay-based typing. The prospective study material was composed of cDNA or gDNA derived from T cells, B-cell-depleted T cells, or PBMCs. The samples were drawn from two sources: the first 160 participants of the ongoing ImmuneRACE study, and 1,254 subjects contributed by 6 global collaborators. Deeply sampled blood TCRbeta repertoires from subjects exposed to, actively infected with, or recovered from COVID-19 were included in the dataset. The repertoires were made available in a free public database intended to serve as a resource for research on the immune response to SARS-CoV-2.

Collaborating institutions collected whole blood in K2EDTA tubes following their own protocols. For TCRbeta analysis, collaborators shipped samples as frozen whole blood, isolated PBMCs, or DNA extracted from either of those sample types. Points the paper makes about the study in general: The quantity of clinical and demographic metadata differed by source and by participant and was supplied without curation.

As concerns this clone: This receptor's antigen is unknown. It has no much larger one-base neighbor in the sample; base qualities were not kept.

The immunoSEQ Assay, a bias-controlled multiplex PCR, was used to amplify TCRbeta CDR3 regions from genomic DNA. Turning to the authors' computational methods: Nucleated cell counts per sample were estimated from amplification of reference gene primers within the assay. Sequence reads were collapsed and filtered to measure the absolute abundance of every unique TCRbeta CDR3 rearrangement. Productive Simpson clonality was computed per sample as the square root of Simpson's diversity index over productive rearrangements. In TCRdb, the immuneACCESS table is reduced to in-frame sequences with V and J assigned. These tables do not hold every clone; where another copy was compared, an unresolved V gene accounts for under half, and the others remain unexplained. V and J calls and clone size are as listed in that table; D and trimming were resolved from the DNA. The sample has approximately 82,000 clones on record, 70% to 90% of them singletons. The biggest ten clones account for about 12% of the sample.

Via the germline V gene, CDR1 is SNHLY and CDR2 FYNNEI. Trimming costs V 8 bases and J 4 bases, and their ends lie 9 bases apart. Its CDR3 holds 11 amino acids, cysteine through phenylalanine. Only CDR3 DNA remains: 33 bases, in frame from the first base. The clonotype originates from an older woman with active or convalescent COVID-19. Recombination linked TRBV2 to TRBJ2-7; a confident D gene designation cannot be given. The sequencing sample was made of peripheral blood. DNA sequence: TGTGCCAGCTTCGACGGGTACGAGCAGTACTTC. Its protein product is CASFDGYEQYF.